Reported below is one TCR beta chain. No antigen is known for it. The data were taken from a study of early T cells in non-severe SARS-CoV-2 infection. Points from the study as a whole: Matching results from VDJdb favored anti-spike CD8 responses, leaving private and CD4 specificities undetected.

TCRdb itself ran the 5' RACE reads through MiXCR, one entry per CDR3 protein. The sample consists of approximately 90,000 distinct CDR3 sequences, 9.5% to 11% of them appearing once. Trimming left V 5 bases short and J 0 bases short, with 10 bases between. This CDR3 region has 15 residues. CDR1 and CDR2 (germline): LNHDA, SQIVND (reference sequence). The clonotype comes from an adult who was a healthcare worker with PCR-confirmed SARS-CoV-2 infection or an uninfected control (not recorded which). The V and J genes are TRBV19 and TRBJ2-2, with D perhaps TRBD2 (6 bases). The sample was whole blood, taken at baseline. The CDR3 DNA follows: TGTGCCAGTAGTCCGGGACTGGCGAACACCGGGGAGCTGTTTTTT. It translates to CASSPGLANTGELFF.